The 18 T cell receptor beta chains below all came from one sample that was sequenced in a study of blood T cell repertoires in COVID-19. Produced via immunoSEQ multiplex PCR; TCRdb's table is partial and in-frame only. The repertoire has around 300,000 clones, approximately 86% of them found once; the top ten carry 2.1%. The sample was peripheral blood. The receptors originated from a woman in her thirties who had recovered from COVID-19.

CDR3 in amino acids: CASIPGWGVYEQYF. The CDR3 nucleotides read TGTGCCAGCATCCCCGGGTGGGGGGTCTACGAGCAGTACTTC. This chain links TRBV11-2 with TRBJ2-7, with D tentatively TRBD2 (6 bases). CDR1 is SGHAT, CDR2 FQNNGV, per germline. This CDR3 spans 14 amino acids. V was trimmed by 7 bases and J by 3 bases, leaving 16 bases between them. Based on the CDR3 plus reference TRBV11-2 and TRBJ2-7, the full variable domain is EAGVAQSPRYKIIEKRQSVAFWCNPISGHATLYWYQQILGQGPKLLIQFQNNGVVDDSQLPKDRFSAERLKGVDSTLKIQPAKLEDSAVYLCASIPGWGVYEQYFGPGTRLTVT.

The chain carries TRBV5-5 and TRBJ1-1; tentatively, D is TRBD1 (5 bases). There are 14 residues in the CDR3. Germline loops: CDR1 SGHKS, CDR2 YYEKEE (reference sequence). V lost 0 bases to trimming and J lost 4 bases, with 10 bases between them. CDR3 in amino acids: CASSLVSGITEAFF. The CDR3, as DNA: TGTGCCAGCAGCTTGGTTTCAGGGATCACTGAAGCTTTCTTT.

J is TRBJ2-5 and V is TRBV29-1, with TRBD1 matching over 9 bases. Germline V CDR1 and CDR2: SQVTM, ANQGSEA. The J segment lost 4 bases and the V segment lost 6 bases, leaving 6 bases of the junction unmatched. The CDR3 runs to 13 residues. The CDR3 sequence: CSVIQGAVETQYF. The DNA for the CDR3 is TGCAGCGTAATACAGGGGGCAGTAGAGACCCAGTACTTC.

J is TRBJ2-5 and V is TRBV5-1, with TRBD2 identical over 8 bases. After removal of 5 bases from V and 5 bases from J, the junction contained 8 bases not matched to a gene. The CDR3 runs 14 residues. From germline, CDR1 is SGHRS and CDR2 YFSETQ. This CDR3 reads CASRPTSGAETQYF. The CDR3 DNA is TGCGCCAGCAGGCCTACTAGCGGCGCGGAGACCCAGTACTTC.

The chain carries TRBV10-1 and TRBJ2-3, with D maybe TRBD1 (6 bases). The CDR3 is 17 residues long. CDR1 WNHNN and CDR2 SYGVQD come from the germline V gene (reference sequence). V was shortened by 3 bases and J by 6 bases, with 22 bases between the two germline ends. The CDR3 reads CASSDKPGHWDGDTQYF. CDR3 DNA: TGCGCCAGCAGTGATAAACCGGGACACTGGGACGGTGATACGCAGTATTTT.

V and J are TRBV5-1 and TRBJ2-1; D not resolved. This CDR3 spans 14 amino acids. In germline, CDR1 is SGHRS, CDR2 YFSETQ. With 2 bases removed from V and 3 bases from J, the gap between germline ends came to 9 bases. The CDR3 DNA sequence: TGCGCCAGCAGCTTAGGAGTCCTCTACAATGAGCAGTTCTTC. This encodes CASSLGVLYNEQFF.

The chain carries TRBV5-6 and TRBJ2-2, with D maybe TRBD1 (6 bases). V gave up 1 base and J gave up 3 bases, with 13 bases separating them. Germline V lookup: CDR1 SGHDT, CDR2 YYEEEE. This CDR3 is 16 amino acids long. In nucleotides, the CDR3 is TGTGCCAGCAGCTTGATGGGGGCGAAGGACACCGGGGAGCTGTTTTTT. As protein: CASSLMGAKDTGELFF.

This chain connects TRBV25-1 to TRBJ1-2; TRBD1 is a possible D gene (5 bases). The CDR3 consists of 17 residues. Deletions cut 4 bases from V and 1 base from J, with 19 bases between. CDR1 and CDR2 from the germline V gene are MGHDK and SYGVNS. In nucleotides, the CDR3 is TGTGCCAGCAGTGCTCGGGGGGGAGGGGTTTATAACTATGGCTACACCTTC. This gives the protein CASSARGGGVYNYGYTF.

DNA for the CDR3: TGTGCCAGTAGTATAGTTGGGGGGTTCGGGAACACTGAAGCTTTCTTT. Protein: CASSIVGGFGNTEAFF. The V gene is TRBV19, the J gene TRBJ1-1; possibly TRBD1 for D (5 bases). Germline CDR1 and CDR2: LNHDA and SQIVND (reference sequence). The V end was cut by 1 base, the J end by 1 base, with 13 bases between. CDR3 length equals 16 residues.

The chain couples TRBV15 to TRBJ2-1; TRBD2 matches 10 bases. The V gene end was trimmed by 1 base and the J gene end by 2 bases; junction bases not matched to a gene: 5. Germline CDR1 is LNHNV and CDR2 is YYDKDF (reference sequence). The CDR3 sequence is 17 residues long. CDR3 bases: TGTGCCACCAGCAGAGGGGTAGCGGGAGGCCCCTACAATGAGCAGTTCTTC. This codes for CATSRGVAGGPYNEQFF.

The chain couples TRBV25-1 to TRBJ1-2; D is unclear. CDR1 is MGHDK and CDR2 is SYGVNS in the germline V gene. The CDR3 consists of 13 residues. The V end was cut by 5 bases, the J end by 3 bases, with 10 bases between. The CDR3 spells CASSTWEDYGYTF. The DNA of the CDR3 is TGTGCCAGCAGTACTTGGGAGGACTATGGCTACACCTTC.

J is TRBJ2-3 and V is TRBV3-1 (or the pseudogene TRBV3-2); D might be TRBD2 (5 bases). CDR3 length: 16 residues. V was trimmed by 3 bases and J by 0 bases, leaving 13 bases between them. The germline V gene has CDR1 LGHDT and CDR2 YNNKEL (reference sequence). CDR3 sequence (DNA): TGTGCCAGCAGCCAGTGGGCGGGCCAGAGCACAGATACGCAGTATTTT. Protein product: CASSQWAGQSTDTQYF.

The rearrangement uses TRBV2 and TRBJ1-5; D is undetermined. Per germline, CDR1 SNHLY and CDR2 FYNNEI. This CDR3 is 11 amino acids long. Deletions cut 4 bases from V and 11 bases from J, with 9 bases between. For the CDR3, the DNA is TGTGCCAGCAGTGCGATGCAGGCCCAGCATTTT. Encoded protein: CASSAMQAQHF.

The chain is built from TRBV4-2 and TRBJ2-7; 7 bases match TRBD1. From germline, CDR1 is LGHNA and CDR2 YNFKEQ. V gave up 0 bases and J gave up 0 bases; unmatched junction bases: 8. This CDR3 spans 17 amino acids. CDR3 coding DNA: TGTGCCAGCAGCCAAGATGAGGCGGACAGGCCCTCCTACGAGCAGTACTTC. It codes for CASSQDEADRPSYEQYF.

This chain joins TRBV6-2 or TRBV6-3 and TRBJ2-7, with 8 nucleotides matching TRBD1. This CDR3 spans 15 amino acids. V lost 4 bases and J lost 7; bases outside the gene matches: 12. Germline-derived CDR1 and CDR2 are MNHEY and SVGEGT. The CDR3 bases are TGTGCCAGCAGTTTAACCGGGACAGGCTATATGGAGCAGTACTTC. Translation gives CASSLTGTGYMEQYF.

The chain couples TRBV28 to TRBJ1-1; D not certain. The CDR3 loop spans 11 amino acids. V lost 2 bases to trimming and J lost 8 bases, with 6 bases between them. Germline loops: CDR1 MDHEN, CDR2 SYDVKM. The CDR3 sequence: CASSLETEAFF. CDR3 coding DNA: TGTGCCAGCAGTTTAGAGACAGAAGCTTTCTTT.

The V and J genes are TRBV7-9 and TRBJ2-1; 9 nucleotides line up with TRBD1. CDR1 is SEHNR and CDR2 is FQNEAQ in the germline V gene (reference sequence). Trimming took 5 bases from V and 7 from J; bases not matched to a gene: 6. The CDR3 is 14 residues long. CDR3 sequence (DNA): TGTGCCAGCAGCCCATGGGACAGGGAGAATGAGCAGTTCTTC. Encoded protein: CASSPWDRENEQFF.

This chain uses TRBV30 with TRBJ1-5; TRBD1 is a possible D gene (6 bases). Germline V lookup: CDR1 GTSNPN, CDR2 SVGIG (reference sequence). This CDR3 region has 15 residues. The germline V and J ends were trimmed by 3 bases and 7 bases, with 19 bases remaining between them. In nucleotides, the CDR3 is TGTGCCTGGAGCGACCCGGGACACATTGGGCAGCCCCAGCATTTT. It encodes CAWSDPGHIGQPQHF.